This TCR beta chain comes out of a study of blood T cell repertoires in COVID-19. CDR1 and CDR2 (germline): MNHEY, SMNVEV (reference sequence). Trimming took 2 bases from V and 10 from J; bases not matched to a gene: 12. The CDR3 sequence is 17 residues long. This table comes from immunoSEQ multiplex PCR, and its TCRdb copy is limited to in-frame clones, with some not included. This repertoire shows about 250,000 clones, about 84% found once; its top ten account for about 6%. The clonotype comes from a woman older than 75 with COVID-19, enrolled during active disease. Material for sequencing was peripheral blood. The chain uses TRBV27 and TRBJ1-6, with 9 bases matching TRBD1. The CDR3 region is CASSLGPRTGAQSPLHF. For the CDR3, the DNA is TGTGCCAGCAGTTTAGGTCCTAGGACAGGGGCACAATCACCCCTCCACTTT.